Presented here are 32 T cell receptor beta chains from one specimen sequenced in a study of blood T cell repertoires in COVID-19. Using immunoSEQ multiplex PCR, the repertoire was profiled, and TCRdb retains in-frame clones only, with some absent. The data contain about 250,000 clones, about 91% of them singletons. Material: peripheral blood. The receptors were sampled from a man older than 75 with acute or convalescent COVID-19.

V usage is TRBV7-2 and J usage is TRBJ1-5, with TRBD1 matching over 9 bases. CDR1 is SGHTA and CDR2 is FQGNSA in the germline V gene. The CDR3 runs to 15 residues. V gave up 8 bases and J gave up 5 bases; unmatched junction bases: 10. CDR3 DNA: TGTGCCAGCGCTAGAGGACAGGGGAGGTATCAGCCCCAGCATTTT. Residues: CASARGQGRYQPQHF.

The chain joins TRBV7-2 to TRBJ2-3; possibly TRBD2 for D (5 bases). The V and J ends lost 0 bases and 0 bases respectively, with 7 bases between them. Germline CDR1 reads SGHTA; CDR2 reads FQGNSA. This CDR3 contains 15 residues. This CDR3 reads CASSLARRSTDTQYF. The CDR3 coding sequence is TGTGCCAGCAGCTTAGCGCGGAGGAGCACAGATACGCAGTATTTT.

The chain couples TRBV28 to TRBJ2-2; D not resolved. Deletions cut 6 bases from V and 5 bases from J, with 16 bases between. CDR1 and CDR2 (germline): MDHEN, SYDVKM. The CDR3 spans 15 residues. CDR3 sequence reads: CASSLPERRTGELFF. For the CDR3, the DNA is TGTGCCAGCAGCCTCCCGGAGCGTCGTACCGGGGAGCTGTTTTTT.

The chain links TRBV7-8 to TRBJ1-3; D remains ambiguous. With 2 bases removed from V and 2 bases from J, the gap between germline ends came to 10 bases. CDR3 length: 15 residues. Germline V gene sequence: CDR1 SGHVS, CDR2 FQNEAQ. The CDR3 bases are TGTGCCAGCAGCTTATTGGAGCTGACTGGAAACACCATATATTTT. Amino acid sequence: CASSLLELTGNTIYF. The complete variable domain, with remaining parts taken from reference TRBV7-8 and TRBJ1-3, reads GAGVSQSPRYKVAKRGQDVALRCDPISGHVSLFWYQQALGQGPEFLTYFQNEAQLDKSGLPSDRFFAERPEGSVSTLKIQRTQQEDSAVYLCASSLLELTGNTIYFGEGSWLTVV.

This clone has only a few counts. V and J are TRBV4-3 and TRBJ1-2; 7 bases are a match to TRBD1. With V trimmed by 6 bases and J by 7 bases, 11 bases remained unmatched. The germline V gene encodes CDR1 LGHNA and CDR2 YSLEER. This CDR3 has 14 residues. CDR3 protein: CASSLRVTGIGYTF. CDR3 in DNA: TGCGCCAGCAGTCTGAGGGTGACAGGGATTGGCTACACCTTC.

The chain couples TRBV7-2 to TRBJ2-3; 14 nucleotides match TRBD2. This CDR3 has 16 amino acids. Germline CDR1 is SGHTA and CDR2 is FQGNSA. Trimming took 6 bases from V and 1 from J; bases not matched to a gene: 3. The CDR3 region is CASSRLAGGRTDTQYF. The CDR3 nucleotides are TGTGCCAGCAGTCGACTAGCGGGGGGGCGCACAGATACGCAGTATTTT.

This CDR3 is CATLRDGMNTEAFF. The DNA for the CDR3 is TGTGCCACCCTACGGGATGGGATGAACACTGAAGCTTTCTTT. The V and J genes are TRBV6-5 and TRBJ1-1; no firm D call. The V end lost 10 bases, the J end lost 0 bases, and 15 bases lay between the germline ends. This CDR3 contains 14 residues. Per germline, CDR1 MNHEY and CDR2 SVGAGI.

This sequence joins TRBV2 and TRBJ1-6; 10 bases are shared with TRBD1. The CDR3 runs 17 residues. Germline loops: CDR1 SNHLY, CDR2 FYNNEI. V lost 7 bases, J lost 4 bases, and 10 bases stayed unmatched. CDR3 region: CASKMRGQGKYNSPLHF. The CDR3 DNA reads TGTGCCAGCAAGATGAGGGGACAGGGGAAATATAATTCACCCCTCCACTTT.

This chain links TRBV7-2 with TRBJ2-5, with 7 bases matching TRBD2. Germline CDR1 SGHTA, CDR2 FQGNSA. The CDR3 sequence is 13 residues long. V trimming: 3 bases; J trimming: 5 bases; junction bases outside the gene matches: 3. The CDR3 loop reads CASSFTSDETQYF. In DNA form, the CDR3 reads TGTGCCAGCAGCTTTACTAGCGACGAGACCCAGTACTTC.

The chain recombines TRBV25-1 with TRBJ2-6; a weak D match, TRBD1 (6 bases). Germline CDR1 is MGHDK and CDR2 is SYGVNS. The CDR3 is made up of 17 amino acids. The V and J ends lost 1 base and 1 base respectively, with 11 bases between them. The CDR3 DNA reads TGTGCCAGCAGTGAATGGGACAACCCATCTGGGGCCAACGTCCTGACTTTC. It is translated as CASSEWDNPSGANVLTF.

The gene calls are TRBV28 and TRBJ2-7; D remains unclear. There are 14 residues in the CDR3. In germline, CDR1 is MDHEN, CDR2 SYDVKM. Trimming stripped 2 bases from V and 0 bases from J, with 8 bases between. For the CDR3, the DNA is TGTGCCAGCAGTTTAGGTGGCAACTCCTACGAGCAGTACTTC. Encoded protein: CASSLGGNSYEQYF.

This chain links TRBV7-9 with TRBJ1-5; 7 bases are shared with TRBD1. Germline trimming cut 5 bases from V and 5 bases from J; bases unmatched to any gene: 9. The CDR3 length is 15 residues. The V gene's germline CDR1 is SEHNR and CDR2 FQNEAQ (reference sequence). The CDR3 DNA reads TGTGCCAGCAGCCCCGGAGGGACAGTGGATCAGCCCCAGCATTTT. It encodes CASSPGGTVDQPQHF.

This sequence joins TRBV14 and TRBJ2-2, with a tentative D call TRBD2 (5 bases). This CDR3 has 15 residues. Looked up from germline, CDR1 is SGHDN and CDR2 is FVKESK. Trimming removed 1 base at V and 2 bases at J, with 8 bases between. CDR3 bases: TGTGCCAGCAGCCAAGTAGCGCATAACACCGGGGAGCTGTTTTTT. It is translated as CASSQVAHNTGELFF. Using reference TRBV14 and TRBJ2-2 for the parts outside the CDR3, the full variable domain is EAGVTQFPSHSVIEKGQTVTLRCDPISGHDNLYWYRRVMGKEIKFLLHFVKESKQDESGMPNNRFLAERTGGTYSTLKVQPAELEDSGVYFCASSQVAHNTGELFFGEGSRLTVL.

The V and J genes are TRBV6-5 and TRBJ2-7; 12 bases are a match to TRBD1. With V trimmed by 4 bases and J by 7 bases, 2 bases remained unmatched. The CDR3 sequence is 13 residues long. CDR1 and CDR2 from the germline V gene are MNHEY and SVGAGI. In nucleotides, the CDR3 is TGTGCCAGCAGTTGGGACAGGGGGCGGGAGCAGTACTTC. As protein: CASSWDRGREQYF.

This clone came up a few times. This chain links TRBV19 with TRBJ1-5; D gene ambiguous. There are 13 residues in the CDR3. V shed 8 bases and J shed 4 bases, with 12 bases lying between them. Germline V gene sequence: CDR1 LNHDA, CDR2 SQIVND (reference sequence). The CDR3 sequence is CASFDGVNQPQHF. CDR3 DNA: TGTGCCAGTTTTGACGGGGTAAATCAGCCCCAGCATTTT.

This clone came up once. This chain joins TRBV29-1 and TRBJ2-2; TRBD2 aligns across 7 bases. V lost 7 bases to trimming and J lost 6 bases; unmatched junction nucleotides: 14. From germline, CDR1 is SQVTM and CDR2 ANQGSEA. The CDR3 covers 15 residues. CDR3 residues: CSADSGGIRSGELFF. DNA of the CDR3: TGCAGCGCCGACTCCGGGGGGATCAGGTCCGGGGAGCTGTTTTTT.

The CDR3 protein is CASSQDFGFTGELFF. The DNA for the CDR3 is TGTGCCAGCAGCCAAGATTTCGGGTTCACCGGGGAGCTGTTTTTT. The chain combines TRBV4-2 with TRBJ2-2; D gene unclear. Trimming shortened V by 0 bases and J by 4 bases, and 9 bases separated the two germline ends. Germline V CDR1 and CDR2: LGHNA, YNFKEQ. The length of the CDR3 is 15 residues.

V and J are TRBV5-4 and TRBJ2-3, with 9 bases fitting TRBD2. This CDR3 spans 16 amino acids. After removal of 4 bases from V and 0 bases from J, the junction contained 6 bases not matched to a gene. CDR1 is SGHNT and CDR2 is YYREEE in the germline V gene (reference sequence). The CDR3 is CASSPGLARSTDTQYF. CDR3 DNA sequence: TGTGCCAGCAGCCCCGGACTAGCGCGTAGCACAGATACGCAGTATTTT.

The chain is built from TRBV4-1 and TRBJ2-1; possible D gene TRBD1, 6 bases. In germline, CDR1 is MGHRA, CDR2 YSYEKL. V shed 0 bases and J shed 8 bases, with 14 bases lying between them. The CDR3 covers 15 residues. CDR3 sequence (DNA): TGCGCCAGCAGCCAAGAGGGGGCCAGGTTCGATGAGCAGTTCTTC. It codes for CASSQEGARFDEQFF.

The chain joins TRBV7-2 to TRBJ2-2; TRBD1 matches at 8 bases. Trimming removed 0 bases from V and 5 bases from J; junction bases left unmatched: 5. The CDR3 consists of 16 residues. In germline, CDR1 is SGHTA, CDR2 FQGNSA. The CDR3 DNA reads as TGTGCCAGCAGCTTAGCTACGGGGACAGGAACCGGGGAGCTGTTTTTT. Translated, it gives CASSLATGTGTGELFF. The variable domain in full, completed from reference TRBV7-2 and TRBJ2-2, reads GAGVSQSPSNKVTEKGKDVELRCDPISGHTALYWYRQSLGQGLEFLIYFQGNSAPDKSGLPSDRFSAERTGGSVSTLTIQRTQQEDSAVYLCASSLATGTGTGELFFGEGSRLTVL.

This rearrangement joins TRBV7-3 to TRBJ1-1; 7 bases match TRBD1. Trimming took 4 bases from V and 4 from J; bases not matched to a gene: 6. Germline CDR1 SGHTA, CDR2 FQGTGA. This CDR3 has 14 residues. The DNA for the CDR3 is TGTGCCAGCAGCTCGACAGGGTCGGGCACTGAAGCTTTCTTT. Amino acids: CASSSTGSGTEAFF.

The genes are TRBV18 and TRBJ2-2; D gene ambiguous. CDR1 is KGHSH, CDR2 LQKENI, per germline. With 2 bases removed from V and 5 bases from J, the gap between germline ends came to 6 bases. CDR3 length equals 13 residues. As DNA, the CDR3 is TGTGCCAGCTCACCATTACTAACCGGGGAGCTGTTTTTT. Translation: CASSPLLTGELFF.

The chain recombines TRBV3-1 (or the pseudogene TRBV3-2) with TRBJ1-2; 8 bases map to TRBD1. The germline V gene encodes CDR1 LGHDT and CDR2 YNNKEL (reference sequence). CDR3 length equals 14 residues. Germline trimming cut 4 bases from V and 9 bases from J; bases unmatched to any gene: 10. CDR3 DNA: TGTGCCAGCAGCCTGGGACAGGAGTCTCTTCGCTACACCTTC. Translation: CASSLGQESLRYTF.

V and J are TRBV29-1 and TRBJ2-3, with 8 bases that match TRBD2. V shed 3 bases, J shed 3 bases, and the junction held 5 bases outside the gene matches. The CDR3 is 14 residues long. CDR1 is SQVTM, CDR2 ANQGSEA, per germline. The DNA for the CDR3 is TGCAGCGTTGATGAGCGGGGGAAGACAGATACGCAGTATTTT. Translation: CSVDERGKTDTQYF.

This sequence joins TRBV4-3 and TRBJ2-7; D gene unclear. The CDR3 length is 15 residues. The germline CDR1 and CDR2 sequences are LGHNA and YSLEER. Trimming took 1 base from V and 4 from J, leaving 14 bases between them. CDR3 nucleotides: TGCGCCAGCAGCCAAGGGTCGGCAGCGCTATACGAGCAGTACTTC. Translation gives CASSQGSAALYEQYF.

This chain links TRBV29-1 with TRBJ1-2; D remains ambiguous. The ends were cut back, 4 bases at V and 0 bases at J, with 9 bases in the middle. Germline V CDR1 and CDR2: SQVTM, ANQGSEA. The CDR3 contains 13 residues. CDR3 loop: CSVVEGSNYGYTF. The CDR3 bases are TGCAGCGTTGTGGAGGGATCTAACTATGGCTACACCTTC.

V and J are TRBV6-5 and TRBJ2-1; TRBD1 might be the D (6 bases). Trimming removed 4 bases from V and 1 base from J, with 11 bases in between. There are 15 residues in the CDR3. Germline V CDR1 and CDR2: MNHEY, SVGAGI. CDR3 region: CASSSGTYSYNEQFF. The CDR3 DNA reads TGTGCCAGCAGTTCGGGGACATATTCCTACAATGAGCAGTTCTTC.

V and J are TRBV7-8 and TRBJ2-2; 10 bases fit TRBD2. Germline V gene lookup returns CDR1 SGHVS and CDR2 FQNEAQ. After removal of 3 bases from V and 0 bases from J, the junction contained 7 bases not matched to a gene. This CDR3 is built from 18 residues. CDR3 amino acids: CASSFWASGRSNTGELFF. DNA of the CDR3: TGTGCCAGCAGCTTTTGGGCTAGCGGGAGATCGAACACCGGGGAGCTGTTTTTT.

The chain is built from TRBV18 and TRBJ2-7; 8 bases line up with TRBD1. Germline CDR1 and CDR2: KGHSH and LQKENI. V trimming: 3 bases; J trimming: 6 bases; junction bases outside the gene matches: 10. CDR3 size: 15 residues. The CDR3 DNA reads as TGTGCCAGCTCACCCTTTGGACAGGGATCCAGCGAGCAGTACTTC. Translating gives CASSPFGQGSSEQYF.

J is TRBJ1-2 and V is TRBV28; no reliable D call. In germline, CDR1 is MDHEN, CDR2 SYDVKM. This CDR3 is built from 15 residues. V gave up 6 bases and J gave up 1 base, with 15 bases separating them. The CDR3 is CASRSPYRDNYGYTF. CDR3 coding DNA: TGTGCCAGCAGGTCCCCTTACCGGGATAACTATGGCTACACCTTC.

The genes are TRBV7-9 and TRBJ1-2; 7 bases line up with TRBD1. Germline loops: CDR1 SEHNR, CDR2 FQNEAQ (reference sequence). V was clipped by 5 bases and J by 1 base; unmatched bases: 13. This CDR3 comprises 17 residues. The CDR3 loop reads CASSVNRGSFGNYGYTF. DNA of the CDR3: TGTGCCAGCAGCGTCAACAGGGGATCCTTTGGTAACTATGGCTACACCTTC. The whole variable domain, filled in from reference TRBV7-9 and TRBJ1-2, reads DTGVSQNPRHKITKRGQNVTFRCDPISEHNRLYWYRQTLGQGPEFLTYFQNEAQLEKSRLLSDRFSAERPKGSFSTLEIQRTEQGDSAMYLCASSVNRGSFGNYGYTFGSGTRLTVV.

The V gene is TRBV7-8, the J gene TRBJ1-2; no reliable D call. V was pared by 2 bases and J by 4 bases, with 8 bases between. The CDR3 covers 13 residues. CDR1 and CDR2 from the germline V gene are SGHVS and FQNEAQ. The DNA for the CDR3 is TGTGCCAGCAGCTTAAATCCTTCCTATGGCTACACCTTC. Its protein is CASSLNPSYGYTF.